A selection of T cell receptor beta chains follows, all from one sample in a study of T cells in Graves' hyperthyroidism and ophthalmopathy. TCRdb analysed the multiplex PCR reads with MiXCR anew, one entry per CDR3 protein. The sample records hundreds of thousands of distinct CDR3 sequences, under 15% being singletons. Sequences were obtained from blood. The receptor source for this set is a man aged 18 to 30 with Graves' ophthalmopathy. CDR3s leave out the opening cysteine and the closing phenylalanine or tryptophan. Each record gives: V gene, J gene, CDR3 protein.

V: TRBV27; J: TRBJ2-1; CDR3: ASNPGLSYNEQF
V: TRBV6-1; J: TRBJ2-2; CDR3: ASSEFGQQNTGELF
V: TRBV18; J: TRBJ1-4; CDR3: ASSPATSEKLF
V: TRBV19; J: TRBJ1-2; CDR3: ASSISTSASDYGYT
V: TRBV24-1; J: TRBJ2-7; CDR3: ATSGTGTGYEQY
V: TRBV29-1; J: TRBJ2-3; CDR3: SAAVLAGTDTQY
V: TRBV12-3/TRBV12-4; J: TRBJ2-7; CDR3: ASSSPGHNSYEQY
V: TRBV6-9; J: TRBJ2-1; CDR3: ASSYLGGGGNEQF
V: TRBV24-1; J: TRBJ2-1; CDR3: ATRTSEGYNGQF
V: TRBV7-9; J: TRBJ2-1; CDR3: ASSLVDRVKLDEQF
V: TRBV6-1; J: TRBJ2-7; CDR3: ASREAGTSEQY
V: TRBV3-1; J: TRBJ2-2; CDR3: ASSQDGDRTYDTGELF
V: TRBV30; J: TRBJ2-1; CDR3: AWSGLGGNEQF